This T cell receptor (beta chain) is from a study of blood T cells in healthy people across ages (dated by TCRdb to the mid-2010s). Describing the broader study: In model experiments, template switching captured about one uniquely barcoded TCR beta cDNA molecule for every two T cells. Using deep sequencing normalized with unique cDNA molecular identifiers, the study measured how TCR beta repertoire diversity changes with age. The donors were divided into four age groups: young (average around 16 years), middle-aged (about 40), aged (about 62) and long-lived (more than 75). To avoid experimental bias, donors of different ages were randomly spread across the sequencing lanes. Two additional independent replicas of 1 million unique cDNA reads from the same blood draw were analyzed for two donors (one aged 18 to 29 and one aged 80 or older).

Library method: 5' RACE. Sequencing took place on an Illumina HiSeq 2500. The second PCR ran for about 6 to 12 cycles and used a J-beta primer mix along with a sample-barcoded 5' primer. A template-switch 5' adaptor carrying 12 random nucleotides introduced a unique molecular identifier onto each TCR beta cDNA molecule. Each sample yielded at least 3 million CDR3-containing paired-end reads. The Mint cDNA synthesis kit, primed by a TRBC-specific oligonucleotide, was used to synthesize first-strand cDNA from all RNA. Following uracil-DNA glycosylase treatment, a first 18-cycle PCR with universal primers M1SS and BC2_uni_R was performed on all cDNA. In the authors' own workflow: For normalization, 1 million high-quality reads were randomly selected from each sample, with every read carrying a distinct molecular identifier. Instead of being binned into consensus sequences, reads that shared molecular identifiers were thrown out. MiTCR, set to a Q25 quality threshold and the strictest error-elimination algorithm, was used for CDR3 identification, clonotype clustering and error correction. A nonparametric unseen species model with Euler transformation was used to estimate lower-bound total TCR beta diversity. TCRdb cleaned the public reads at Q25 with fastp, built clones with MiXCR and kept in-frame beta chains. Rows are unified per CDR3 protein, each entry keeping the most common DNA and genes. The V and J calls were determined by TCRdb, not by the authors. For this sample there are about a million distinct CDR3 sequences; 48% appear just once. The ten top clones hold about an eighth of the sample.

The donors were roughly 38 Caucasian individuals from Russia, aged roughly 6 to 100 years, who were systemically healthy. About 9.8 milliliters of peripheral blood were drawn from each donor into EDTA-treated Vacutainer tubes. Ficoll-Paque density-gradient centrifugation was used to isolate PBMCs, with at least 7 million per sample. Trizol reagent was used to extract total RNA from the PBMCs, yielding at least 5 micrograms per sample. For every donor, an aliquot of PBMCs went through flow cytometry to measure the percentages of naive CD45RAhigh/CD27high T cells. About this clonotype itself: This clone's antigen is unknown. No base-level quality is on record; no much larger clone is a single base apart.

Its CDR3 holds 12 amino acids, cysteine through phenylalanine. The kept DNA is CDR3 alone, 36 bases in frame from the first base. CDR1 is given as DFQATT and CDR2 as SNEGSKA, both from the germline V gene (reference sequence). Relative to germline, V is missing 2 bases and J is missing 8 bases, with 5 bases of the junction outside any gene match. Overall study outcomes, separate from this receptor: Observed TCR beta diversity correlated strongly with the percentage of naive T cells measured by flow cytometry. As age increased, observed TCR beta diversity per million T cells dropped in a roughly linear way, and a significant reduction was already evident by age 40. Estimates of total diversity based on one million sequenced T cells were regarded as lower bounds and as underestimates. Because the CMV infection status of the donors was unknown, age-related changes in expanded clonotypes may potentially have been confounded. Compared with the aged group, the long-lived group had more naive CD4+ T cells, fewer expanded clones and increased TCR diversity, a pattern suggesting age selection. Conclusive comparison of naive and antigen-experienced compartments was prevented by the profiling of bulk unsorted PBMCs.

This receptor was identified in a man aged 25-45 years in good health. The sequence links TRBV20-1 to TRBJ1-2; the central 7 bases match TRBD1. The specimen was blood. In nucleotide form, the sequence is TGCAGTGCTAGACAGGGGGGGAGGGGCTACACCTTC. This yields the protein CSARQGGRGYTF.